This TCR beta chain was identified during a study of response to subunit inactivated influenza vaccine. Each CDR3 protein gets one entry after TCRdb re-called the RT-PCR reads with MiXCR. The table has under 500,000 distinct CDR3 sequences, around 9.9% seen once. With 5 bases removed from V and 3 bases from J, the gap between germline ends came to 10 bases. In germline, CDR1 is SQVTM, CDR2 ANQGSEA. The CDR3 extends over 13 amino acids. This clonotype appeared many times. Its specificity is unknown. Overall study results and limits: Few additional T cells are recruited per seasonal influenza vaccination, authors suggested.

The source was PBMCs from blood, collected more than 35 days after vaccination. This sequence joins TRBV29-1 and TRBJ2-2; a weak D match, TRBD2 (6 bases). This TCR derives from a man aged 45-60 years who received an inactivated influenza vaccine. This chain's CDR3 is CSVSGVYTGELFF. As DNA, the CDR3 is TGCAGCGTTTCGGGAGTGTACACCGGGGAGCTGTTTTTT.